Each of the 24 T cell receptor beta chains below was sequenced from the same sample in a study of blood T cell repertoires in COVID-19. The repertoire was sequenced with immunoSEQ multiplex PCR; TCRdb's copy has only in-frame clones and lacks some. The sample includes 7,000 to 8,500 clones, around 90% seen only once; the top ten take roughly 7%. Sequenced: peripheral blood. These TCRs come from a woman in her forties or fifties with active or convalescent COVID-19.

The J gene is TRBJ2-3, the V gene TRBV7-2; 11 nucleotides align to TRBD2. Germline V gene data show CDR1 as SGHTA and CDR2 as FQGNSA. With V trimmed by 4 bases and J by 4 bases, 7 bases remained unmatched. This CDR3 spans 16 amino acids. The CDR3 DNA sequence: TGTGCCAGCAGCTCCACTAGCGGGGGTTACGCAGATACGCAGTATTTT. Translation: CASSSTSGGYADTQYF.

The chain has TRBV18 and TRBJ1-1, with D maybe TRBD1 (6 bases). The CDR3 extends over 13 amino acids. Germline V gene lookup returns CDR1 KGHSH and CDR2 LQKENI. Trimming shortened V by 3 bases and J by 4 bases, and 9 bases separated the two germline ends. The CDR3 DNA reads TGTGCCAGCTCACCGGGGGGGCCCACTGAAGCTTTCTTT. Translating gives CASSPGGPTEAFF.

The count of this clone is one. This rearrangement joins TRBV5-4 to TRBJ2-3, with 14 nucleotides matching TRBD2. V was pared by 1 base and J by 2 bases, with 6 bases of the junction left unmatched. The length of the CDR3 is 18 residues. CDR1 is SGHNT, CDR2 YYREEE, per germline (reference sequence). CDR3: CASSLTRLAGGNTDTQYF. The DNA of the CDR3 is TGTGCCAGCAGCTTGACAAGACTAGCGGGGGGGAACACAGATACGCAGTATTTT.

This clone was found once. V usage is TRBV4-3 and J usage is TRBJ2-5; a possible D gene is TRBD2 (6 bases). Trimming stripped 1 base from V and 4 bases from J, with 19 bases between. Germline loops: CDR1 LGHNA, CDR2 YSLEER. CDR3 length: 17 amino acids. Here the CDR3 DNA reads TGCGCCAGCAGCCAAGGAGGAGGGGCTGGAATTGTAGAGACCCAGTACTTC. Translated, it gives CASSQGGGAGIVETQYF.

The chain recombines TRBV7-2 with TRBJ2-1, with TRBD2 matching 14 bases. There are 17 residues in the CDR3. Germline loops: CDR1 SGHTA, CDR2 FQGNSA. V dropped 4 bases and J dropped 7; count of bases not matched to a gene: 9. The CDR3 region has the DNA TGTGCCAGCAGCTCGCCGCCCGGACTAGCGGGAGGAAATGAGCAGTTCTTC. It yields the protein CASSSPPGLAGGNEQFF.

This chain joins TRBV11-3 and TRBJ1-2; TRBD1 matches at 8 bases. Germline CDR1 is SGHNT and CDR2 is YENEEA. The CDR3 has 14 amino acids. J lost 8 bases, V lost 1 base, and 6 bases had no gene match. The CDR3 sequence: CASSLGQGARGYTF. The CDR3 DNA reads TGTGCCAGCAGCTTAGGGCAGGGGGCGAGAGGCTACACCTTC.

The genes are TRBV11-2 and TRBJ2-7, with TRBD1 identical over 7 bases. Germline CDR1 and CDR2: SGHAT and FQNNGV. Trimming took 5 bases from V and 2 from J; bases not matched to a gene: 9. CDR3 size: 15 residues. In nucleotides, the CDR3 is TGTGCCAGCAGCATTAACAGGGGCCCCCCCTACGAGCAGTACTTC. This translates into CASSINRGPPYEQYF.

The chain has TRBV18 and TRBJ2-5; 10 positions agree with TRBD1. The CDR3 is 13 amino acids. The ends lost 6 bases at V and 5 bases at J; junction bases unmatched: 3. Germline V gene data show CDR1 as KGHSH and CDR2 as LQKENI. CDR3 DNA: TGTGCCAGCTCGAGACAGGGGGCGGAGACCCAGTACTTC. It codes for CASSRQGAETQYF.

J is TRBJ1-1 and V is TRBV3-1 (or the pseudogene TRBV3-2); no firm D call. The CDR3 runs to 14 residues. Trimming shortened V by 1 base and J by 4 bases, and 10 bases separated the two germline ends. Per the germline V gene, CDR1 is LGHDT and CDR2 is YNNKEL (reference sequence). CDR3 sequence (DNA): TGTGCCAGCAGCCAAGGAGTGACGGGCACTGAAGCTTTCTTT. Its translation: CASSQGVTGTEAFF.

The chain is built from TRBV7-2 and TRBJ1-3; unclear D gene. Germline CDR1 SGHTA, CDR2 FQGNSA. The CDR3 contains 15 residues. V lost 5 bases, J lost 4 bases, and 15 bases lay in between. CDR3: CASSPRGGRGNTIYF. CDR3 DNA: TGTGCCAGCAGCCCCCGGGGAGGGCGGGGAAACACCATATATTTT.

By sample fraction, this clone is large. The rearrangement joins TRBV6-5 to TRBJ2-7; 7 positions agree with TRBD2. The CDR3 length is 13 residues. V dropped 6 bases and J dropped 3; count of bases not matched to a gene: 5. Looked up from germline, CDR1 is MNHEY and CDR2 is SVGAGI. CDR3: CASRQREGYEQYF. The CDR3, as DNA: TGTGCCAGCAGGCAGAGGGAGGGCTACGAGCAGTACTTC.

The V and J genes are TRBV9 and TRBJ2-1, with 9 bases that match TRBD2. Germline CDR1 reads SGDLS; CDR2 reads YYNGEE. The CDR3 is 15 residues long. The V gene end was trimmed by 3 bases and the J gene end by 5 bases; junction bases not matched to a gene: 6. CDR3 in amino acids: CASSALLAGHNEQFF. The CDR3 DNA follows: TGTGCCAGCAGCGCTCTCCTAGCGGGGCACAATGAGCAGTTCTTC. Drawing the rest from reference TRBV9 and TRBJ2-1, the complete variable domain is DSGVTQTPKHLITATGQRVTLRCSPRSGDLSVYWYQQSLDQGLQFLIQYYNGEERAKGNILERFSAQQFPDLHSELNLSSLELGDSALYFCASSALLAGHNEQFFGPGTRLTVL.

There are a few counts of this clone. The chain uses TRBV12-3 or TRBV12-4 and TRBJ1-3; D is undetermined. The CDR3 covers 13 residues. Trimming shortened V by 7 bases and J by 6 bases, and 13 bases separated the two germline ends. The CDR3 bases are TGTGCCAGCAAACTGGAGGGTGCAAACACCATATATTTT. Amino acid sequence: CASKLEGANTIYF.

The gene calls are TRBV11-2 and TRBJ1-2; tentative D call: TRBD1 (5 bases). V was clipped by 4 bases and J by 4 bases, with 10 bases between them. This CDR3 has 13 residues. Germline V lookup: CDR1 SGHAT, CDR2 FQNNGV. DNA for the CDR3: TGTGCCAGCAGCTCCCCCGACAGCTATGGCTACACCTTC. Its protein is CASSSPDSYGYTF.

J is TRBJ2-1 and V is TRBV28, with D perhaps TRBD2 (6 bases). CDR1 MDHEN and CDR2 SYDVKM come from the germline V gene. V shed 4 bases and J shed 3 bases, with 16 bases lying between them. The CDR3 extends over 16 amino acids. The CDR3 protein is CASSSAVARDYNEQFF. In DNA form, the CDR3 reads TGTGCCAGCAGTTCCGCAGTAGCGCGGGACTACAATGAGCAGTTCTTC.

This clone has a single count. The V call is TRBV27, the J call TRBJ2-5; 9 positions match TRBD1. J lost 6 bases, V lost 2 bases, and 13 bases had no gene match. The CDR3 is 17 residues long. Germline values: CDR1 MNHEY, CDR2 SMNVEV (reference sequence). Here the CDR3 DNA reads TGTGCCAGCAGTTTAGGGTGGACAGGGGCGTCCTTTAAGACCCAGTACTTC. This codes for CASSLGWTGASFKTQYF.

The chain links TRBV28 to TRBJ1-1; maybe TRBD1 (6 bases). CDR1 and CDR2 from the germline V gene are MDHEN and SYDVKM. Trimming took 7 bases from V and 5 from J, leaving 14 bases between them. This CDR3 is 13 amino acids long. The DNA of the CDR3 is TGTGCCAGCATCCTGGGACAATCTACTGAAGCTTTCTTT. It yields the protein CASILGQSTEAFF. The full variable domain, completed using reference TRBV28 and TRBJ1-1, is DVKVTQSSRYLVKRTGEKVFLECVQDMDHENMFWYRQDPGLGLRLIYFSYDVKMKEKGDIPEGYSVSREKKERFSLILESASTNQTSMYLCASILGQSTEAFFGQGTRLTVV.

CDR3 coding DNA: TGTGCCAGCAGTAATACCAAAGCTGGGCAATACAATGAGCAGTTCTTC. Translation gives CASSNTKAGQYNEQFF. The V gene is TRBV28, the J gene TRBJ2-1; D remains ambiguous. This CDR3 has 16 amino acids. CDR1 MDHEN and CDR2 SYDVKM come from the germline V gene. V was shortened by 5 bases and J by 4 bases, with 18 bases between the two germline ends.

The rearrangement links TRBV7-2 to TRBJ2-3; D gene uncertain. The CDR3 length is 16 residues. With 3 bases removed from V and 5 bases from J, the gap between germline ends came to 18 bases. The germline gives CDR1 SGHTA, CDR2 FQGNSA. The CDR3 DNA reads as TGTGCCAGCAGCTTTCACGGGTCGGTTACCAGAGATACGCAGTATTTT. This translates into CASSFHGSVTRDTQYF.

The chain couples TRBV24-1 to TRBJ2-3, with D possibly TRBD2 on 5 matching bases. Germline-derived CDR1 and CDR2 are KGHDR and SFDVKD. The CDR3 is 17 amino acids. Trimming removed 0 bases at V and 0 bases at J, with 12 bases between. This CDR3 is CATSDLGEGGSTDTQYF. CDR3 in DNA: TGTGCCACCAGTGATTTGGGGGAAGGCGGGAGCACAGATACGCAGTATTTT.

The gene calls are TRBV6-1 and TRBJ1-3, with D unresolved. Germline CDR1 is MNHNS and CDR2 is SASEGT. Trimming shortened V by 0 bases and J by 2 bases, and 8 bases separated the two germline ends. The CDR3 loop spans 15 amino acids. The CDR3 loop reads CASSEAGTTGNTIYF. The CDR3 coding sequence is TGTGCCAGCAGTGAAGCGGGTACTACTGGAAACACCATATATTTT.

The chain couples TRBV16 to TRBJ1-5; TRBD1 matches at 7 bases. Trimming removed 7 bases from V and 3 bases from J; junction bases left unmatched: 6. Per germline, CDR1 KGHSY and CDR2 FQNENV. The CDR3 contains 14 residues. The CDR3 DNA reads TGTGCCAGCATGGGACAGCCGTCCAATCAGCCCCAGCATTTT. This codes for CASMGQPSNQPQHF.

The rearrangement links TRBV25-1 to TRBJ2-5; maybe TRBD2 (5 bases). V was pared by 10 bases and J by 2 bases, with 11 bases between. This CDR3 has 12 amino acids. In germline, CDR1 is MGHDK, CDR2 SYGVNS. CDR3 DNA sequence: TGTGCCACCTCCCCGGGGCAAGAGACCCAGTACTTC. Its translation is CATSPGQETQYF.

This chain connects TRBV2 to TRBJ2-7; 7 nucleotides align to TRBD2. The V gene's germline CDR1 is SNHLY and CDR2 FYNNEI. V was pared by 9 bases and J by 6 bases, with 17 bases of the junction left unmatched. The CDR3 runs 15 residues. Written as DNA, the CDR3 is TGTGCCAGTTCCTCCGCTCTTACGGGAGGACTCGAGCAGTACTTC. It specifies CASSSALTGGLEQYF.